What follows describes a single T cell receptor (beta chain). The antigen remains unidentified. This sample is part of a study of glioma-infiltrating T cells. Study conclusions and caveats: Very few CDR3 sequences were shared between tissue and blood. Above-expected tissue-blood divergence occurred in all gliomas, most in low-grade ones.

Germline-derived CDR1 and CDR2 are ENHRY and SYGVKD. The CDR3 totals 15 residues. After removal of 3 bases from V and 2 bases from J, the junction contained 4 bases not matched to a gene. The iRepertoire nested amplicon-rescue multiplex PCR amplified TCR alpha and beta CDR3s from RNA. For one-step reverse transcription and amplification, roughly 100-400 ng of tissue mRNA or PBMC total RNA was used. In TCRdb, the multiplex PCR reads were re-called with MiXCR into one record per CDR3 protein. This sample has about 140,000 distinct CDR3 sequences; 35% to 50% occur once, and the top ten carry about a fifth.

The chain couples TRBV10-3 to TRBJ1-5, with TRBD1 identical over 7 bases. Sequencing was performed on glioma tissue, nonneoplastic brain tissue, or PBMCs (not recorded which). The clonotype comes from a human donor with low-grade glioma or glioblastoma, undergoing nonglioma brain surgery, or in good health (not recorded which). The CDR3 region has the DNA TGTGCCATCAGTGAAGGACAGGACCGCAATCAGCCCCAGCATTTT. It specifies CAISEGQDRNQPQHF.